The subject of this entry is one T cell receptor (beta chain). This specimen belongs to a study of T cell changes during pregnancy in multiple sclerosis. V lost 1 base, J lost 4 bases, and 12 bases stayed unmatched. The CDR3 totals 16 residues. From germline, CDR1 is GTSNPN and CDR2 SVGIG (reference sequence). Clones were sequenced by immunoSEQ multiplex PCR, and TCRdb holds only the in-frame ones, with some missing. The sample comprises around 95,000 clones, over 80% of which are singletons, and about 2% rests with the top ten. The V and J genes are TRBV30 and TRBJ1-2, with TRBD1 matching over 7 bases. Sequencing was performed on peripheral blood, taken after pregnancy. The TCR originated in a female donor with multiple sclerosis, enrolled in a pregnancy study. In DNA form, the CDR3 reads TGTGCCTGGAGTGCCGTCCGGGACAGTCTTTTCTATGGCTACACCTTC. As protein: CAWSAVRDSLFYGYTF.